This T cell receptor beta chain was sequenced during a study of technical replicates of blood from a handful of donors. This CDR3 has 16 amino acids. Trimming took off 0 bases at V and 3 bases at J, with 14 bases between the two ends. In germline, CDR1 is KGHSH, CDR2 LQKENI. Data came from immunoSEQ multiplex PCR; TCRdb stores just in-frame clones and leaves some out. The sample has tens of thousands of clones; roughly 93% are singletons. The specimen was T cells isolated from PBMCs. The V call is TRBV18, the J call TRBJ1-2, with no clear D. The TCR sequence derives from a human donor in good health. The CDR3: CASSPPSVSGDYGYTF. CDR3 in DNA: TGTGCCAGCTCACCACCTAGTGTATCAGGCGACTATGGCTACACCTTC.